Shown below are 30 T cell receptor beta chains from a single sample sequenced in a study of cytomegalovirus exposure and HLA in healthy donors (TCRdb year 2017). Preparation of the library involved the immunoSEQ multiplex PCR assay. A mixture of 60 forward primers for TCR Vbeta segments and 13 reverse primers for TCR Jbeta segments was used in the multiplex PCR. In TCRdb, the immuneACCESS table is reduced to in-frame sequences with V and J assigned. These tables do not hold every clone; where another copy was compared, an unresolved V gene accounts for under half, and the others remain unexplained. For this sample there are roughly 150,000 clones; around 79% appear just once. About 6.5% of the sample is in the top ten clones. Sample: PBMCs. These receptors were obtained from a man aged 40-55 years in good health and CMV-seropositive.

This chain joins TRBV25-1 and TRBJ1-6; 7 bases agree with TRBD1. Germline CDR1 is MGHDK and CDR2 is SYGVNS. The V and J ends lost 3 bases and 3 bases, in that order; junction bases with no gene match: 5. This CDR3 region has 16 residues. This CDR3 is CASSDLHRGYNSPLHF. The CDR3 region has the DNA TGTGCCAGCAGTGATTTGCACAGGGGCTATAATTCACCCCTCCACTTT. The full variable domain, with the rest looked up from reference TRBV25-1 and TRBJ1-6, is EADIYQTPRYLVIGTGKKITLECSQTMGHDKMYWYQQDPGMELHLIHYSYGVNSTEKGDLSSESTVSRIRTEHFPLTLESARPSHTSQYLCASSDLHRGYNSPLHFGNGTRLTVT.

J is TRBJ2-7 and V is TRBV6-5; possibly TRBD2 for D (5 bases). This CDR3 spans 14 amino acids. Germline-derived CDR1 and CDR2 are MNHEY and SVGAGI. Trimming pared 3 bases from V and 0 bases from J, leaving 9 bases between. DNA for the CDR3: TGTGCCAGCAGTTATGATGGAGGCTCCTACGAGCAGTACTTC. Amino acids: CASSYDGGSYEQYF.

This chain joins TRBV5-1 and TRBJ2-1; 12 bases match TRBD2. V gave up 4 bases and J gave up 1 base; unmatched junction bases: 6. This CDR3 region has 17 residues. CDR1 and CDR2 from the germline V gene are SGHRS and YFSETQ. In DNA, the CDR3 is TGCGCCAGCAGCGGGGGACTAGCGGGTTCGTCCTACAATGAGCAGTTCTTC. Its protein product is CASSGGLAGSSYNEQFF.

J is TRBJ1-2 and V is TRBV5-1, with 8 bases aligning to TRBD1. This CDR3 has 13 residues. CDR1 SGHRS and CDR2 YFSETQ come from the germline V gene. The V and J ends lost 3 bases and 3 bases, in that order; junction bases with no gene match: 1. CDR3 protein: CASSSGGDYGYTF. CDR3 bases: TGCGCCAGCAGCTCAGGGGGCGACTATGGCTACACCTTC. The whole variable domain, filled in from reference TRBV5-1 and TRBJ1-2, reads KAGVTQTPRYLIKTRGQQVTLSCSPISGHRSVSWYQQTPGQGLQFLFEYFSETQRNKGNFPGRFSGRQFSNSRSEMNVSTLELGDSALYLCASSSGGDYGYTFGSGTRLTVV.

The chain has TRBV19 and TRBJ2-2; 8 nucleotides align to TRBD1. The CDR3 is made up of 14 amino acids. V lost 10 bases and J lost 3; bases outside the gene matches: 7. CDR1 and CDR2 from the germline V gene are LNHDA and SQIVND (reference sequence). Here the CDR3 reads CATKTGEDTGELFF. DNA of the CDR3: TGTGCCACAAAGACAGGGGAGGACACCGGGGAGCTGTTTTTT.

The DNA of the CDR3 is TGTGCCAGCCTAGGCCGTAACACCGGGGAGCTGTTTTTT. Protein sequence: CASLGRNTGELFF. The chain couples TRBV2 to TRBJ2-2; D unresolved. The germline V gene encodes CDR1 SNHLY and CDR2 FYNNEI. There are 13 residues in the CDR3. V lost 8 bases and J 2 bases, leaving 9 bases between the germline ends.

CDR3 nucleotide sequence: TGTGCCAGCAGCTTGACCCAGGGGGCGGACTATAATTCACCCCTCCACTTT. Translated, it gives CASSLTQGADYNSPLHF. V and J are TRBV5-5 and TRBJ1-6; 8 bases are a match to TRBD1. The CDR3 length is 17 residues. In germline, CDR1 is SGHKS, CDR2 YYEKEE (reference sequence). With 1 base clipped from V and 3 bases from J, the junction kept 6 bases outside the gene matches.

The chain recombines TRBV10-1 with TRBJ2-1; 8 positions agree with TRBD2. Germline assignment: CDR1 WNHNN and CDR2 SYGVQD (reference sequence). CDR3 length: 17 amino acids. The V segment lost 0 bases and the J segment 7 bases; nucleotides outside the gene matches: 11. This CDR3 reads CASSESGRGLVKNEQFF. The CDR3 DNA reads TGCGCCAGCAGTGAGTCAGGGAGGGGACTAGTTAAAAATGAGCAGTTCTTC.

This sequence joins TRBV18 and TRBJ2-7; D uncertain. With 0 bases removed from V and 2 bases from J, the gap between germline ends came to 8 bases. Germline CDR1 KGHSH, CDR2 LQKENI. This CDR3 spans 14 amino acids. In nucleotides, the CDR3 is TGTGCCAGCTCACCACCAGCGCCTACCTACGAGCAGTACTTC. Translation: CASSPPAPTYEQYF.

This clone was picked up one time. CDR3 loop: CASSFQSYEQYF. The CDR3, as DNA: TGCGCCAGCAGCTTCCAGTCGTACGAGCAGTACTTC. This chain uses TRBV5-1 with TRBJ2-7, with D unclear. CDR3 length equals 12 residues. The V end was cut by 2 bases, the J end by 4 bases, with 7 bases between. Germline assignment: CDR1 SGHRS and CDR2 YFSETQ.

Turning to this clone: The limits of the CDR3 on the DNA are not certain, so only TCRdb's listed CDR3 is given. This chain's CDR3 is CASSQVGTGTRNEYF. The V gene is TRBV4-1, the J gene TRBJ2-4; the D segment call TRBD1 is taken from the table without a DNA check. The CDR3 adds up to 15 amino acids, both ends counted. From germline, CDR1 is MGHRA and CDR2 YSYEKL.

The V and J genes are TRBV6-1 and TRBJ2-3; 9 bases fit TRBD1. Per the germline V gene, CDR1 is MNHNS and CDR2 is SASEGT. There are 16 residues in the CDR3. V dropped 2 bases and J dropped 1; count of bases not matched to a gene: 4. The CDR3 loop reads CASSEWRTGGTDTQYF. The CDR3 region has the DNA TGTGCCAGCAGTGAATGGCGGACAGGGGGCACAGATACGCAGTATTTT.

The CDR3 DNA sequence: TGTGCCAGCAGTGATCGAGTGGTCCAAGAGACCCAGTACTTC. Translated: CASSDRVVQETQYF. The rearrangement joins TRBV25-1 to TRBJ2-5, with D uncertain. The CDR3 spans 14 residues. The germline gives CDR1 MGHDK, CDR2 SYGVNS. V was shortened by 3 bases and J by 1 base, with 9 bases between the two germline ends. Supplemented by reference TRBV25-1 and TRBJ2-5, the full variable domain reads EADIYQTPRYLVIGTGKKITLECSQTMGHDKMYWYQQDPGMELHLIHYSYGVNSTEKGDLSSESTVSRIRTEHFPLTLESARPSHTSQYLCASSDRVVQETQYFGPGTRLLVL.

The table lists this clone with a few counts. This chain uses TRBV4-2 with TRBJ2-7, with 9 bases fitting TRBD2. The V segment lost 1 base and the J segment 4 bases; nucleotides outside the gene matches: 8. Per germline, CDR1 LGHNA and CDR2 YNFKEQ. The CDR3 runs to 16 residues. The CDR3 DNA follows: TGTGCCAGCAGCCAAGTAGTAGCGGGAGTAGGATACGAGCAGTACTTC. Amino acid sequence: CASSQVVAGVGYEQYF.

The rearrangement uses TRBV7-8 and TRBJ2-1, with 8 bases matching TRBD2. Trimming removed 0 bases from V and 6 bases from J; junction bases left unmatched: 1. This CDR3 spans 14 amino acids. The germline CDR1 and CDR2 sequences are SGHVS and FQNEAQ. In nucleotides, the CDR3 is TGTGCCAGCAGCTTAGCGGGACTAGTCAATGAGCAGTTCTTC. This gives the protein CASSLAGLVNEQFF.

The chain recombines TRBV19 with TRBJ1-5; no definite D call. CDR1 LNHDA and CDR2 SQIVND come from the germline V gene (reference sequence). Trimming removed 7 bases at V and 5 bases at J, with 12 bases between. The CDR3 contains 13 residues. CDR3 bases: TGTGCCAGTACTGGGCAGATGCATCAGCCCCAGCATTTT. Its protein product is CASTGQMHQPQHF.

V is TRBV19 and J is TRBJ2-7, with 7 nucleotides matching TRBD1. Trimming removed 5 bases from V and 0 bases from J; junction bases left unmatched: 7. From germline, CDR1 is LNHDA and CDR2 SQIVND (reference sequence). This CDR3 is built from 15 residues. For the CDR3, the DNA is TGTGCCAGTAGTTATACAGGGGAGAGCTCCTACGAGCAGTACTTC. It codes for CASSYTGESSYEQYF.

The chain couples TRBV6-1 to TRBJ1-5; no clear D. The CDR3 has 14 residues. Trimming stripped 2 bases from V and 7 bases from J, with 12 bases between. The V gene's germline CDR1 is MNHNS and CDR2 SASEGT. CDR3 in amino acids: CASSERSPYQPQHF. The DNA for the CDR3 is TGTGCCAGCAGTGAAAGGAGCCCCTACCAGCCCCAGCATTTT.

The chain has TRBV19 and TRBJ1-1; 8 bases align to TRBD1. J gave up 3 bases and V 4 bases, and 4 bases lay outside the gene matches. CDR1 and CDR2 from the germline V gene are LNHDA and SQIVND (reference sequence). There are 14 residues in the CDR3. The CDR3 sequence is CASSKQGAHTEAFF. DNA for the CDR3: TGTGCCAGTAGTAAGCAGGGGGCGCACACTGAAGCTTTCTTT.

The chain is built from TRBV7-8 and TRBJ1-2; tentative D call: TRBD1 (5 bases). This CDR3 contains 14 residues. CDR1 is SGHVS and CDR2 is FQNEAQ in the germline V gene. V lost 3 bases and J lost 2, with 10 bases in between. The CDR3 spells CASSLHSGNYGYTF. Here the CDR3 DNA reads TGTGCCAGCAGCTTGCATTCAGGGAACTATGGCTACACCTTC. The whole variable domain, remainder taken from reference TRBV7-8 and TRBJ1-2, is GAGVSQSPRYKVAKRGQDVALRCDPISGHVSLFWYQQALGQGPEFLTYFQNEAQLDKSGLPSDRFFAERPEGSVSTLKIQRTQQEDSAVYLCASSLHSGNYGYTFGSGTRLTVV.

This sequence joins TRBV7-3 and TRBJ2-3; D is uncertain. The CDR3 spans 14 residues. Germline CDR1 and CDR2: SGHTA and FQGTGA. V was shortened by 2 bases and J by 3 bases, with 9 bases between the two germline ends. For the CDR3, the DNA is TGTGCCAGCAGCTTAGGGCTATCGACAGATACGCAGTATTTT. This encodes CASSLGLSTDTQYF.

The V gene is TRBV10-3, the J gene TRBJ1-4, with D possibly being TRBD1 (5 bases). The germline gives CDR1 ENHRY, CDR2 SYGVKD. Between the trimmed V and J ends, which lost 3 bases and 7 bases, there was a span of 15 bases. The CDR3 has 15 amino acids. CDR3 amino acids: CAISDSLTDREKLFF. CDR3 coding DNA: TGTGCCATCAGTGATTCGTTGACAGACCGTGAAAAACTGTTTTTT.

The chain couples TRBV6-5 to TRBJ1-2; 10 bases agree with TRBD1. Looked up from germline, CDR1 is MNHEY and CDR2 is SVGAGI. This CDR3 comprises 13 residues. CDR3 region: CTTRQGAYYGYTF. CDR3 bases: TGTACCACAAGACAGGGGGCTTACTATGGCTACACCTTC.

The genes are TRBV5-1 and TRBJ2-5; D is perhaps TRBD1 (5 bases). CDR1 is SGHRS, CDR2 YFSETQ, per germline. Trimming took off 3 bases at V and 1 base at J, with 10 bases between the two ends. This CDR3 has 14 residues. CDR3 DNA: TGCGCCAGCAGCTATCAGGGTCTCCAAGAGACCCAGTACTTC. It is translated as CASSYQGLQETQYF.

The genes are TRBV13 and TRBJ1-3; D might be TRBD1 (5 bases). This CDR3 comprises 14 residues. Trimming cost V 10 bases and J 0 bases, with 13 bases left between them. The V gene's germline CDR1 is PRHDT and CDR2 FYEKMQ (reference sequence). The CDR3 coding sequence is TGTGCCACCGCGGAGGGGAACTCTGGAAACACCATATATTTT. It translates to CATAEGNSGNTIYF.

CDR3 DNA: TGTGCCAGCAGCCAATTGGGGGAGGGGAACACTGAAGCTTTCTTT. This codes for CASSQLGEGNTEAFF. The rearrangement uses TRBV14 and TRBJ1-1, with D possibly matching TRBD1 (5 bases). The CDR3 spans 15 residues. V gave up 2 bases and J gave up 1 base, with 11 bases separating them. Germline V lookup: CDR1 SGHDN, CDR2 FVKESK.

This clone was observed a single time. One end of the junction fails to match germline, which may point to a read error. The genes are TRBV7-9 and TRBJ1-2; D gene unclear. CDR3 length: 14 amino acids. Germline assignment: CDR1 SEHNR and CDR2 FQNEAQ (reference sequence). Here the CDR3 DNA reads TGTTCCAGCAGCCCCGGTCGGAGGGCGGGAGGCTACACCTTC. Translating it yields CSSSPGRRAGGYTF.

The V call is TRBV14, the J call TRBJ2-3; tentatively, D is TRBD2 (6 bases). Trimming took off 4 bases at V and 4 bases at J, with 12 bases between the two ends. The CDR3 runs 14 residues. The germline CDR1 and CDR2 sequences are SGHDN and FVKESK. The CDR3 protein is CASSLQLASDTQYF. The CDR3 DNA sequence: TGTGCCAGCAGCCTGCAACTAGCCTCAGATACGCAGTATTTT.

The chain carries TRBV28 and TRBJ2-4; TRBD1 aligns across 8 bases. Germline trimming cut 6 bases from V and 6 bases from J; bases unmatched to any gene: 10. Germline V CDR1 and CDR2: MDHEN, SYDVKM. The CDR3 has 15 amino acids. CDR3 DNA: TGTGCCAGCAGCATGGACAGGGCGGGTATAAACATTCAGTACTTC. This translates into CASSMDRAGINIQYF.

V and J are TRBV6-6 and TRBJ1-6, with TRBD1 matching over 8 bases. CDR3 size: 15 residues. Trimming took 6 bases from V and 7 from J; bases not matched to a gene: 8. Germline loops: CDR1 MNHNY, CDR2 SVGAGI (reference sequence). The CDR3 region has the DNA TGTGCCAGCAGACGCGGACAGGGAGAGAATTCACCCCTCCACTTT. Encoded protein: CASRRGQGENSPLHF.